Listed below are T cell receptor beta chains from one sample, sequenced in a study of regulatory T cells in long-lasting Graves disease. Using its own MiXCR run on the multiplex PCR reads, TCRdb lists one record per CDR3 protein. This sample has some 410,000 distinct CDR3 sequences, with 15% to 20% found just once. The same data also went into a second study, on T cells in Graves' hyperthyroidism and ophthalmopathy.

Sequencing used peripheral blood mononuclear cells (PBMCs), obtained at new diagnosis, from a patient treated with antithyroid drugs. The receptors originated from a woman in her twenties or thirties with Graves disease. Both conserved end residues are part of each CDR3. The D gene is left open where the match is weak. Clone size is stated in some rows and not others, as once, few, many or a class when expanded.

v_call	clone_size	j_call	d_call	cdr3_length	cdr3_nt	cdr3_aa
TRBV6-1	many	TRBJ2-2	.	12	TGTGCCAGCACCGGAAACACCGGGGAGCTGTTTTTT	CASTGNTGELFF
TRBV28	many	TRBJ2-1	TRBD2	16	TGTGCCAGCAGTTTAACTAGCGGAACAGCTGCCCATGAGCAGTTCTTC	CASSLTSGTAAHEQFF
TRBV7-6	many	TRBJ2-3	.	13	TGTGCCAGCAGCTTACAAAGCACAGATACGCAGTATTTT	CASSLQSTDTQYF
TRBV20-1	many	TRBJ2-7	TRBD1	16	TGCAGTGCTAGAGATCCGGGACAGGGGTTATCCTACGAGCAGTACTTC	CSARDPGQGLSYEQYF
TRBV5-5	.	TRBJ2-1	.	14	TGTGCCAGCAGCCTACCAGTCGGGACGGGTGAGCAGTTCTTC	CASSLPVGTGEQFF
TRBV20-1	many	TRBJ2-5	.	12	TGCAGTGCTAGATACGGGCAAGAGACCCAGTACTTC	CSARYGQETQYF
TRBV12-3/TRBV12-4	many	TRBJ2-3	TRBD2	17	TGTGCCAGCACCTTGGCGTCGGGAGGGCCGATCACAGATACGCAGTATTTT	CASTLASGGPITDTQYF
TRBV28	many	TRBJ2-2	TRBD1	14	TGTGCCAGCATCGGCGGGACAGGGTCCGGGGAGCTGTTTTTT	CASIGGTGSGELFF
TRBV20-1	.	TRBJ2-7	.	14	TGCAGTGCTAGAGATACGAGAGGCTCCTACGAGCAGTACTTC	CSARDTRGSYEQYF
TRBV27	many	TRBJ2-1	.	17	TGTGCCAGCAGTTTATCGATTGTCGATCGCGCCTACAATGAGCAGTTCTTC	CASSLSIVDRAYNEQFF
TRBV11-2	many	TRBJ2-1	.	16	TGTGCCAGCAGCTTATCTCTCCCAAGCTCCTACAATGAGCAGTTCTTC	CASSLSLPSSYNEQFF
TRBV6-2/TRBV6-3	.	TRBJ1-5	TRBD1	16	TGTGCCAGCAGTTACGCTAGCCAGGGGGCAGGTCAGCCCCAGCATTTT	CASSYASQGAGQPQHF
TRBV4-1	many	TRBJ2-7	TRBD2	15	TGCGCCAGCAGCCAGGGACTAGCGGGAGCGGGCGAGCAGTACTTC	CASSQGLAGAGEQYF
TRBV20-1	many	TRBJ2-7	.	12	TGCAGTGCCCTCCCGAGTTCCTACGAGCAGTACTTC	CSALPSSYEQYF
TRBV6-1	many	TRBJ1-2	TRBD1	16	TGTGCCAGCAGTACCCGGGAAGGGGGCCTACTGTATGGCTACACCTTC	CASSTREGGLLYGYTF
TRBV14	few	TRBJ2-1	TRBD2	15	TGTGCCAGCAGTCTGGAACTAGCGGCCTGGAATGAGCAGTTCTTC	CASSLELAAWNEQFF
TRBV18	many	TRBJ2-7	TRBD1	14	TGTGCCAGCTCACCAGACAGGGGTTATAGCGAGCAGTACTTC	CASSPDRGYSEQYF
TRBV9	.	TRBJ1-3	.	14	TGTGCCAGCAGCGTAGCGGGACGAGGAAACACCATATATTTT	CASSVAGRGNTIYF
TRBV7-9	few	TRBJ2-4	TRBD1	20	TGTGCCAGCAGCTTCCCGGGACAGGGGGCCTCCAGATTAGCCAAAAACATTCAGTACTTC	CASSFPGQGASRLAKNIQYF
TRBV19	.	TRBJ1-5	TRBD1	13	TGTGCCACCCGGGACAGTATCAATCAGCCCCAGCATTTT	CATRDSINQPQHF
TRBV28	many	TRBJ2-7	TRBD2	16	TGTGCCAGCAGTTTACCGAGCGGGAGGGCCTCCCACGAGCAGTACTTC	CASSLPSGRASHEQYF
TRBV11-2	many	TRBJ2-1	.	16	TGTGCCAGCAGACGCGTAGGGGGGGGTCCTCCACTTGAGCAGTTCTTC	CASRRVGGGPPLEQFF
TRBV28	.	TRBJ2-2	.	16	TGTGCCAGCAGTTTACGGGCCAAGCAAAGGGTGGGGGAGCTGCTTTTT	CASSLRAKQRVGELLF
TRBV12-3/TRBV12-4	few	TRBJ2-1	.	20	.	CASRRLGTFAWGSSYNEQVF
TRBV27	.	TRBJ2-7	.	14	TGTGCCAGCAGTTCCCGGGACCCCGGTCGCGAGCAGTACTTC	CASSSRDPGREQYF
TRBV18	.	TRBJ2-6	.	15	TGTGCCAGCTCACCATTAAGTACCGGGGCCAACGTCCTGACTTTC	CASSPLSTGANVLTF
TRBV27	many	TRBJ1-2	.	12	TGTGCCAGCAGTAACAGGGCGCGGGGCTACACCTTC	CASSNRARGYTF
TRBV6-1	many	TRBJ2-7	TRBD1	12	TGTGCCAGCACTGACAGGGTGTACGAGCAGTACTTC	CASTDRVYEQYF
TRBV20-1	.	TRBJ2-2	TRBD2	17	TGCAGTGCGTCGACTAGCGGGAGGGCCGACGGCACCGGGGAGCTGTTTTTT	CSASTSGRADGTGELFF
TRBV20-1	many	TRBJ2-2	.	15	TGCAGTGCTAGTGGCGGGGTCAGGGGCACCGGGGAGCTGTTTTTT	CSASGGVRGTGELFF
TRBV20-1	many	TRBJ2-7	TRBD2	12	TGCAGTGCACCAGGCTGGGGGGGCGAGCAGTACTTC	CSAPGWGGEQYF
TRBV12-3/TRBV12-4	many	TRBJ2-1	.	15	TGTGCCAGCAGTTCTGGACCCAGCTCCTACAATGAGCAGTTCTTC	CASSSGPSSYNEQFF
TRBV3-1	.	TRBJ1-6	.	13	TGTGCCAGCAGCCAAGCGGCATGGCTAGCCCCCCACTTT	CASSQAAWLAPHF
TRBV6-5	.	TRBJ2-5	TRBD2	18	TGTGCCAGCAGTTACTACCCCCCGGGACTAGCGGGAGACGAGACCCAGTACTTC	CASSYYPPGLAGDETQYF
TRBV6-5	many	TRBJ2-1	.	13	TGTGCCAGCAGTTACTCGAAGGGGGTGGGGCAGTTCTTC	CASSYSKGVGQFF
TRBV28	many	TRBJ2-5	TRBD2	18	TGTGCCAGCAGTTTATCCCGGACTAGCGGGGAGTACCAAGAGACCCAGTACTTC	CASSLSRTSGEYQETQYF
TRBV7-2	many	TRBJ2-1	TRBD2	19	TGTGCCAGCAGCTTCTGGAGGGGGGGGACCGGGACTAGCTCCGATGAGCAGTTCTTC	CASSFWRGGTGTSSDEQFF
TRBV6-5	many	TRBJ2-1	TRBD2	15	TGTGCCAGCAGTTATTTAGGACTAGCGTTGAATGAGCAGTTCTTC	CASSYLGLALNEQFF
TRBV6-2/TRBV6-3	many	TRBJ2-7	.	12	TGTGCCAGCAGTTACGGAGATTCGTGGCAGTACTTC	CASSYGDSWQYF
TRBV3-1	.	TRBJ2-1	.	11	TGTGCCAGCAGCCGGGGCCGTGAGCAGTTCTTC	CASSRGREQFF
TRBV24-1	many	TRBJ1-5	TRBD1	16	TGTGCCACCAGTGACCCGGACAGGGGGCCAGGGCAGCCCCAGCATTTT	CATSDPDRGPGQPQHF
TRBV28	many	TRBJ2-1	TRBD1	15	TGTGCCAGCAGTGCCGGACAGGGCAGGTACAATGAGCAGTTCTTC	CASSAGQGRYNEQFF
TRBV28	many	TRBJ1-5	.	13	TGTGCCAGCACCCCGGACGGTTATCAGCCCCAGCATTTT	CASTPDGYQPQHF
TRBV9	many	TRBJ2-3	.	14	TGTGCCAGCAGCGAGAGGGCATACACAGATACGCAGTATTTT	CASSERAYTDTQYF
TRBV10-3	many	TRBJ2-1	.	15	TGTGCCATTGGCAGCGGAAGCCTTAAGTTCGATGAGCAGTTCTTC	CAIGSGSLKFDEQFF
TRBV11-2	many	TRBJ2-1	TRBD2	13	TGTGCCAGCGCAGCGGGAGGGTACAATGAGCAGTTCTTC	CASAAGGYNEQFF
TRBV28	many	TRBJ2-2	TRBD2	17	TGTGCCAGCAGTTTATTAGGACTAGCGCGGTTGGCCGGGGAGCTGTTTTTT	CASSLLGLARLAGELFF
TRBV12-5	many	TRBJ2-4	.	14	TGTGCTAGTGGCCCTTCCTCCGGGTTGGACATTCAGTACTTC	CASGPSSGLDIQYF
TRBV28	many	TRBJ1-1	.	15	TGTGCCAGCAGTATAGGGGGAGGGGTATACACTGAAGCTTTCTTT	CASSIGGGVYTEAFF
TRBV5-1	.	TRBJ2-1	.	16	TGCGCCGGCAGCCGACCTGGGGGGAGCTCCTACAATGAGCAGTTCTTC	CAGSRPGGSSYNEQFF
TRBV20-1	many	TRBJ2-5	.	14	TGCAGTGCTACCCGAGTGGCCGGGGGAGAGACCCAGTACTTC	CSATRVAGGETQYF
TRBV7-9	many	TRBJ2-1	.	15	TGTGCCAGCAGTTCCTTCGGGAGCTCCTACAATGAGCAGTTCTTC	CASSSFGSSYNEQFF
TRBV6-1	few	TRBJ1-2	.	13	TGTGCCAGCAGTGAACAGGGTGGTGGTGGCTACACCTTC	CASSEQGGGGYTF